Following are 27 T cell receptor beta chains from one sample sequenced in a study of control samples from healthy donors and cancer patients (dated by TCRdb to the early 2020s). The protocol used for the library was the immunoSEQ multiplex PCR assay. As stored in TCRdb, this immuneACCESS dataset retains in-frame rearrangements with V and J assigned. A fraction of the clones does not appear; measured against another copy, unresolved V genes explain less than half of the discrepancy, and the remainder lacks a known reason. In this sample the table shows 100,000 to 150,000 clones, roughly 84% of which occur a single time. The top ten constitute more than 6.5% of the sample. Sequenced sample: blood. The receptors originated from a man aged 35 to 55 in good health.

The rearrangement uses TRBV7-8 and TRBJ1-2, with unresolved D. The ends were cut back, 0 bases at V and 5 bases at J, with 22 bases in the middle. The CDR3 contains 18 residues. Germline CDR1 and CDR2: SGHVS and FQNEAQ. The chain's CDR3 is CASSLAPRGSGIGYGYTF. For the CDR3, the DNA is TGTGCCAGCAGCTTAGCTCCCCGGGGTTCTGGTATAGGTTATGGCTACACCTTC.

The chain employs TRBV10-3 and TRBJ2-7; 13 bases align to TRBD2. Trimming removed 2 bases from V and 5 bases from J; junction bases left unmatched: 6. The length of the CDR3 is 16 residues. Germline-derived CDR1 and CDR2 are ENHRY and SYGVKD. The CDR3 sequence is CAISERGLAGRNEQYF. The CDR3 coding sequence is TGTGCCATCAGTGAGCGGGGACTAGCGGGGAGAAACGAGCAGTACTTC.

The CDR3 reads CSVEWRQEAKNIQYF. CDR3 sequence (DNA): TGCAGCGTTGAATGGCGACAGGAAGCCAAAAACATTCAGTACTTC. V is TRBV29-1 and J is TRBJ2-4; TRBD1 might be the D (6 bases). The CDR3 extends over 15 amino acids. Germline V gene lookup returns CDR1 SQVTM and CDR2 ANQGSEA. Trimming took off 2 bases at V and 0 bases at J, with 11 bases between the two ends.

The chain links TRBV7-2 to TRBJ1-6; 8 positions match TRBD1. V shed 1 base, J shed 7 bases, and the junction held 3 bases outside the gene matches. The CDR3 runs to 15 residues. Per germline, CDR1 SGHTA and CDR2 FQGNSA. CDR3: CASSLVRTGNSPLHF. The CDR3, as DNA: TGTGCCAGCAGCTTAGTGCGGACAGGGAATTCACCCCTCCACTTT.

V gene TRBV19 combines with J gene TRBJ1-1; weak D call: TRBD1 (5 bases). Trimming removed 4 bases from V and 3 bases from J, with 9 bases in between. This CDR3 comprises 13 residues. Germline lookup yields CDR1 LNHDA and CDR2 SQIVND (reference sequence). CDR3 nucleotides: TGTGCCAGTAGTAGCCAGGGATACACTGAAGCTTTCTTT. It codes for CASSSQGYTEAFF.

This clone was picked up one time. The V and J genes are TRBV19 and TRBJ2-2, with TRBD2 as a possible D gene (6 bases). V lost 6 bases, J lost 1 base, and 15 bases lay in between. This CDR3 comprises 16 residues. The germline V gene encodes CDR1 LNHDA and CDR2 SQIVND (reference sequence). CDR3 DNA sequence: TGTGCCAGTAGAGCCGGACGGGGAGGGAACACCGGGGAGCTGTTTTTT. It encodes CASRAGRGGNTGELFF.

The CDR3 DNA is TGCAGCGTTGGTTCCAGGGGTCAGAACACTGAAGCTTTCTTT. Translation: CSVGSRGQNTEAFF. The genes are TRBV29-1 and TRBJ1-1; D may be TRBD1 (6 bases). Germline CDR1 reads SQVTM; CDR2 reads ANQGSEA. CDR3 length equals 14 residues. Trimming removed 4 bases from V and 1 base from J, with 13 bases in between.

V gene TRBV7-6 combines with J gene TRBJ1-1; possible D gene TRBD1, 5 bases. V was trimmed by 1 base and J by 4 bases, leaving 16 bases between them. CDR1 is SGHVS, CDR2 FNYEAQ, per germline. The CDR3 extends over 16 amino acids. The CDR3 here is CASSLEAGSGVTEAFF. CDR3 sequence (DNA): TGTGCCAGCAGCTTAGAGGCAGGGTCTGGAGTCACTGAAGCTTTCTTT.

The J gene is TRBJ1-2, the V gene TRBV7-2; TRBD1 might be the D (5 bases). The germline CDR1 and CDR2 sequences are SGHTA and FQGNSA. The CDR3 covers 16 residues. Trimming took 4 bases from V and 2 from J, leaving 17 bases between them. The CDR3 loop is CASSSRAGTENYGYTF. DNA of the CDR3: TGTGCCAGCAGCTCCCGAGCCGGGACGGAGAACTATGGCTACACCTTC. The variable domain in full, completed from reference TRBV7-2 and TRBJ1-2, reads GAGVSQSPSNKVTEKGKDVELRCDPISGHTALYWYRQSLGQGLEFLIYFQGNSAPDKSGLPSDRFSAERTGGSVSTLTIQRTQQEDSAVYLCASSSRAGTENYGYTFGSGTRLTVV.

The chain combines TRBV11-3 with TRBJ1-4, with a weak D call TRBD1 (5 bases). The ends were cut back, 3 bases at V and 4 bases at J, with 12 bases in the middle. This CDR3 has 15 amino acids. CDR1 SGHNT and CDR2 YENEEA come from the germline V gene. CDR3 residues: CASSFWGGSNEKLFF. The CDR3 DNA follows: TGTGCCAGCAGCTTTTGGGGCGGAAGTAATGAAAAACTGTTTTTT. The full variable domain, completed using reference TRBV11-3 and TRBJ1-4, is EAGVVQSPRYKIIEKKQPVAFWCNPISGHNTLYWYLQNLGQGPELLIRYENEEAVDDSQLPKDRFSAERLKGVDSTLKIQPAELGDSAVYLCASSFWGGSNEKLFFGSGTQLSVL.

J is TRBJ1-1 and V is TRBV18; the D is unclear. The CDR3 is 14 residues long. V was cut by 3 bases and J by 4 bases, with 12 bases left in between. The germline V gene has CDR1 KGHSH and CDR2 LQKENI. The CDR3, as DNA: TGTGCCAGCTCACCTTTCACCTTAGGCACTGAAGCTTTCTTT. Its protein product is CASSPFTLGTEAFF.

The chain is built from TRBV2 and TRBJ1-5; D possibly corresponds to TRBD1 (5 bases). The CDR3 is 15 residues long. The V gene lost 7 bases and the J gene lost 3 bases, with 16 bases spanning the gap. Germline CDR1 SNHLY, CDR2 FYNNEI. The CDR3 sequence: CASTIHRGPNQPQHF. DNA of the CDR3: TGTGCCAGCACCATACACCGGGGCCCCAATCAGCCCCAGCATTTT.

The chain couples TRBV19 to TRBJ2-7; D is perhaps TRBD2 (6 bases). Germline V gives CDR1 LNHDA, CDR2 SQIVND (reference sequence). This CDR3 spans 17 amino acids. V lost 2 bases to trimming and J lost 1 base, with 18 bases between them. For the CDR3, the DNA is TGTGCCAGTAGTATATCTGCGGGAAGCGTACCATCCTACGAGCAGTACTTC. This gives the protein CASSISAGSVPSYEQYF.

The V call is TRBV30, the J call TRBJ1-3; D is undetermined. Germline V gives CDR1 GTSNPN, CDR2 SVGIG (reference sequence). Trimming left V 2 bases short and J 0 bases short, with 14 bases between. The CDR3 has 16 amino acids. CDR3 amino acids: CAWSWGTLSSGNTIYF. The DNA of the CDR3 is TGTGCCTGGAGTTGGGGAACTCTGAGCTCTGGAAACACCATATATTTT.

The chain couples TRBV12-3 or TRBV12-4 to TRBJ2-5; no clear D. The length of the CDR3 is 12 residues. Trimming stripped 2 bases from V and 2 bases from J, with 3 bases between. The CDR3 loop is CASSLRQETQYF. The CDR3 nucleotides read TGTGCCAGCAGTTTACGGCAAGAGACCCAGTACTTC.

The rearrangement joins TRBV19 to TRBJ1-2; D unclear. The CDR3 has 14 amino acids. V dropped 4 bases and J dropped 7 bases, with 16 bases sitting between them. Germline V gene sequence: CDR1 LNHDA, CDR2 SQIVND (reference sequence). In DNA, the CDR3 is TGTGCCAGTAGTACCCCCTCGACTCGGGGTGGCTACACCTTC. This codes for CASSTPSTRGGYTF.

The CDR3: CASSYKGGPNEQYF. CDR3 DNA: TGTGCCAGCAGTTACAAGGGGGGGCCCAACGAGCAGTACTTC. The rearrangement joins TRBV6-5 to TRBJ2-7; D perhaps matches TRBD2 (7 bases). The CDR3 runs 14 residues. Trimming stripped 2 bases from V and 5 bases from J, with 13 bases between. Germline-derived CDR1 and CDR2 are MNHEY and SVGAGI.

This sequence joins TRBV30 and TRBJ1-1, with 9 bases identical to TRBD1. Per the germline V gene, CDR1 is GTSNPN and CDR2 is SVGIG (reference sequence). After removal of 2 bases from V and 3 bases from J, the junction contained 4 bases not matched to a gene. The CDR3 is 14 residues long. This CDR3 reads CAWSKQGADTEAFF. CDR3 DNA sequence: TGTGCCTGGAGTAAACAGGGGGCGGACACTGAAGCTTTCTTT.

The table lists this clone with a count of one. V and J are TRBV19 and TRBJ1-1; no definite D call. The CDR3 contains 18 residues. CDR1 is LNHDA and CDR2 is SQIVND in the germline V gene (reference sequence). Trimming stripped 5 bases from V and 1 base from J, with 23 bases between. The CDR3: CASSFGSLTQRPNTEAFF. The CDR3 bases are TGTGCCAGTAGTTTTGGTAGTTTGACACAGCGCCCGAACACTGAAGCTTTCTTT.

The gene calls are TRBV30 and TRBJ2-7, with a weak D call TRBD2 (6 bases). The V and J ends lost 2 bases and 2 bases respectively, with 19 bases between them. The germline V gene encodes CDR1 GTSNPN and CDR2 SVGIG (reference sequence). CDR3 length: 16 residues. This CDR3 is CAWSTPRGRFAYEQYF. CDR3 sequence (DNA): TGTGCCTGGAGTACCCCGCGGGGCAGATTCGCCTACGAGCAGTACTTC.

The CDR3 reads CASSTGTGKNIQYF. CDR3 nucleotides: TGTGCCAGCAGCACCGGGACAGGGAAAAACATTCAGTACTTC. The chain joins TRBV7-2 to TRBJ2-4; 9 bases are shared with TRBD1. V was clipped by 5 bases and J by 4 bases; unmatched bases: 3. In germline, CDR1 is SGHTA, CDR2 FQGNSA. The CDR3 contains 14 residues.

The CDR3 reads CASSSKGDHEGAGYEQYF. The CDR3 bases are TGTGCCAGCAGCTCAAAAGGCGATCATGAGGGGGCTGGTTACGAGCAGTACTTC. V gene TRBV11-3 combines with J gene TRBJ2-7; 7 bases are shared with TRBD1. Germline CDR1 reads SGHNT; CDR2 reads YENEEA. Trimming took 4 bases from V and 4 from J; bases not matched to a gene: 19. This CDR3 has 18 residues.

The rearrangement links TRBV5-1 to TRBJ2-3; no firm D call. V lost 0 bases and J lost 4, with 12 bases in between. Germline CDR1 SGHRS, CDR2 YFSETQ. This CDR3 contains 15 residues. The CDR3 DNA reads TGCGCCAGCAGCTTGGGGCTATCGACCCCAGATACGCAGTATTTT. Amino acid sequence: CASSLGLSTPDTQYF.

CDR3 in DNA: TGTGCCAGCAGCTTAGAAAAGGACTATGGCTACACCTTC. Translating gives CASSLEKDYGYTF. The chain employs TRBV7-2 and TRBJ1-2; D remains ambiguous. The CDR3 spans 13 residues. V lost 1 base to trimming and J lost 3 bases, with 6 bases between them. Germline loops: CDR1 SGHTA, CDR2 FQGNSA.

V is TRBV27 and J is TRBJ1-5, with TRBD1 as a possible D gene (6 bases). Germline V gene lookup returns CDR1 MNHEY and CDR2 SMNVEV (reference sequence). This CDR3 is 15 amino acids long. V lost 6 bases and J 6 bases, leaving 18 bases between the germline ends. The CDR3 region is CASRPVDRPVQPQHF. The CDR3 region has the DNA TGTGCCAGCAGGCCCGTCGACAGGCCGGTTCAGCCCCAGCATTTT.

V gene TRBV29-1 combines with J gene TRBJ2-7, with D tentatively TRBD1 (6 bases). Per germline, CDR1 SQVTM and CDR2 ANQGSEA. CDR3 size: 16 residues. V lost 8 bases and J lost 2, with 25 bases in between. The CDR3 coding sequence is TGCAGCCGGATCATTCTTGACAGGAATTACCCCTACGAGCAGTACTTC. It yields the protein CSRIILDRNYPYEQYF.

The chain joins TRBV5-6 to TRBJ1-4; D gene uncertain. The CDR3 totals 15 residues. V lost 6 bases, J lost 3 bases, and 15 bases lay in between. Per the germline V gene, CDR1 is SGHDT and CDR2 is YYEEEE. The CDR3 reads CASKRRRSPNEKLFF. CDR3 DNA: TGTGCCAGCAAGCGCCGGAGGAGCCCTAATGAAAAACTGTTTTTT.